A single sample is the source of the 18 T cell receptor beta chains below, sequenced in a study of metastatic and nonmetastatic thyroid tumors. Using MiXCR, TCRdb re-called clones from the PCR reads. The sample has about 24,000 clones, around 25% seen once. No treatment of any kind had been given to any patient before thyroid surgery. The sequenced sample consisted of tumor tissue. The source of these receptors is a male donor with papillary thyroid cancer or a benign thyroid nodule (not recorded which). Some clones in this sample may be carry-over from other donors' samples.

This clone was seen more than once but under ten times. V is TRBV27 and J is TRBJ1-1; D gene uncertain. In germline, CDR1 is MNHEY, CDR2 SMNVEV (reference sequence). Trimming cost V 5 bases and J 7 bases, with 14 bases left between them. CDR3 length: 13 residues. The CDR3 here is CASSPATGVEAFF. For the CDR3, the DNA is TGTGCCAGCAGTCCCGCGACCGGGGTTGAAGCTTTCTTT.

This chain joins TRBV11-1 and TRBJ2-7; 12 nucleotides agree with TRBD2. Trimming cost V 1 base and J 6 bases; bases outside gene matches: 13. Germline assignment: CDR1 SGHAT and CDR2 FQDESV (reference sequence). The CDR3 runs to 18 residues. CDR3 sequence: CASSLGTGGRLAGAEQYF. The DNA for the CDR3 is TGTGCCAGCAGCTTAGGAACAGGGGGACGACTAGCGGGAGCCGAGCAGTACTTC.

This clone was counted many times. The chain employs TRBV11-1 and TRBJ2-3, with D possibly being TRBD2 (6 bases). Germline values: CDR1 SGHAT, CDR2 FQDESV (reference sequence). The CDR3 has 15 amino acids. The ends were cut back, 5 bases at V and 5 bases at J, with 17 bases in the middle. The DNA for the CDR3 is TGTGCCAGCAGCCTGACTAGTTGGGGAGGAGATACGCAGTATTTT. It is translated as CASSLTSWGGDTQYF.

This clone has at least ten counts. V and J are TRBV2 and TRBJ1-3; no reliable D call. Germline loops: CDR1 SNHLY, CDR2 FYNNEI. The CDR3 runs 14 residues. V lost 2 bases to trimming and J lost 4 bases, with 9 bases between them. Written as DNA, the CDR3 is TGTGCCAGCAGTGAAATGGGAACGGGAAACACCATATATTTT. Translated: CASSEMGTGNTIYF. Using reference TRBV2 and TRBJ1-3 for the parts outside the CDR3, the full variable domain is EPEVTQTPSHQVTQMGQEVILRCVPISNHLYFYWYRQILGQKVEFLVSFYNNEISEKSEIFDDQFSVERPDGSNFTLKIRSTKLEDSAMYFCASSEMGTGNTIYFGEGSWLTVV.

The V call is TRBV28, the J call TRBJ2-7; D is possibly TRBD1 or TRBD2 (5 bases each). Trimming removed 4 bases from V and 0 bases from J, with 10 bases in between. The CDR3 runs to 14 residues. Germline loops: CDR1 MDHEN, CDR2 SYDVKM. CDR3 DNA: TGTGCCAGCAGTTCCGGGGCCGCCTCCTACGAGCAGTACTTC. It translates to CASSSGAASYEQYF.

This clone is medium-sized by share. The genes are TRBV11-2 and TRBJ2-7, with D possibly being TRBD1 (6 bases). Germline CDR1 and CDR2: SGHAT and FQNNGV. The V end lost 5 bases, the J end lost 9 bases, and 26 bases lay between the germline ends. The CDR3 has 16 amino acids. CDR3 nucleotides: TGTGCCAGCAGCAGCACCCCCGGACAGACTCTACTAAGGCAGTACTTC. Protein product: CASSSTPGQTLLRQYF.

In this sample, this clone turned up a few times. The chain links TRBV28 to TRBJ2-7, with no clear D. Germline V lookup: CDR1 MDHEN, CDR2 SYDVKM. There are 13 residues in the CDR3. Trimming took off 3 bases at V and 6 bases at J, with 12 bases between the two ends. CDR3 coding DNA: TGTGCCAGCAGTTTGGTAAGGTTTGTCGAGCAGTACTTC. Residues: CASSLVRFVEQYF.

As concerns this clone: One end of the junction is discordant with germline, which a read error may explain. The J gene is TRBJ1-1, the V gene TRBV9; D is undetermined. The CDR3 sequence is 15 residues long. Germline lookup yields CDR1 SGDLS and CDR2 YYNGEE. This CDR3 reads CASNPWASEDTEAFF. Written as DNA, the CDR3 is TGTGCCAGCAACCCCTGGGCCTCCGAGGATACTGAAGCCTTCTTT.

This clone is medium-sized by share. This chain joins TRBV28 and TRBJ2-7, with D perhaps assigned TRBD1 or TRBD2 (5 bases each). The V end lost 5 bases, the J end lost 7 bases, and 24 bases lay between the germline ends. The CDR3 loop spans 16 amino acids. CDR1 is MDHEN, CDR2 SYDVKM, per germline. Here the CDR3 DNA reads TGTGCCAGCAGTCTCCAGGGCAGGAAATATGACTATGAGCAGTACTTC. Translation: CASSLQGRKYDYEQYF.

The chain uses TRBV3-1 and TRBJ1-5; TRBD1 is a possible D gene (5 bases). Trimming shortened V by 5 bases and J by 11 bases, and 22 bases separated the two germline ends. The CDR3 is 15 residues long. CDR1 and CDR2 (germline): LGHDT, YNNKEL (reference sequence). Here the CDR3 reads CASSRPQVGTVAQHF. In DNA form, the CDR3 reads TGTGCCAGCAGCAGACCACAAGTTGGGACGGTGGCCCAGCATTTT.

Ten or more counts support this clone. The V gene is TRBV2, the J gene TRBJ1-3, with TRBD1 as a possible D gene (5 bases). Germline CDR1 SNHLY, CDR2 FYNNEI. The V end lost 6 bases, the J end lost 0 bases, and 9 bases lay between the germline ends. The CDR3 consists of 14 residues. The CDR3 nucleotides read TGTGCCAGCAGGGGGGGTACCTCTGGAAACACCATATATTTT. Its protein is CASRGGTSGNTIYF.

The sample holds many counts of this clone. CDR3 in DNA: TGTGCCAGCTCACCACTTCAGGGCACTAGCGGCTACAATGAGCAGTTCTTC. Translation: CASSPLQGTSGYNEQFF. The chain joins TRBV18 to TRBJ2-1; 8 positions match TRBD2. The germline gives CDR1 KGHSH, CDR2 LQKENI. Trimming cost V 1 base and J 3 bases; bases outside gene matches: 8. The CDR3 runs 17 residues.

This clone was found many times. The identical CDR3 is also encoded by other nucleotide sequences in the sample. V gene TRBV15 combines with J gene TRBJ1-4; possibly TRBD1 for D (5 bases). The CDR3 contains 14 residues. The V and J ends lost 3 bases and 7 bases respectively, with 12 bases between them. CDR1 and CDR2 from the germline V gene are LNHNV and YYDKDF (reference sequence). The CDR3 bases are TGTGCCACCAGCAGCGGGGGTCTTGGTGAAAAACTGTTTTTT. It specifies CATSSGGLGEKLFF.

This clone was seen many times. The rearrangement links TRBV12-5 to TRBJ1-1; the D is unclear. In germline, CDR1 is LGHNT, CDR2 FRNRAP. V was cut by 0 bases and J by 0 bases, with 5 bases left in between. There are 14 residues in the CDR3. The CDR3 here is CASGLVGMNTEAFF. The CDR3 DNA is TGTGCTAGTGGTTTGGTAGGGATGAACACTGAAGCTTTCTTT.

Sample share makes this clone medium-sized (0.01 to 0.1%). The V gene is TRBV6-7, the J gene TRBJ2-1; TRBD2 agrees at 12 bases. TRBV6-7 is an open reading frame, and its role is uncertain. Trimming at V came to 0 bases and at J to 8 bases, leaving 8 bases not matched to a gene. The CDR3 spans 17 residues. CDR3 in amino acids: CASSYSPLAGGGDEQFF. As DNA, the CDR3 is TGTGCCAGCAGTTACTCGCCCCTAGCGGGAGGGGGGGATGAGCAGTTCTTC.

This clone was observed many times. The rearrangement links TRBV3-1 to TRBJ1-1; D remains unclear. The V end lost 2 bases, the J end lost 7 bases, and 11 bases lay between the germline ends. This CDR3 has 13 residues. From germline, CDR1 is LGHDT and CDR2 YNNKEL (reference sequence). The CDR3 DNA reads as TGTGCCAGCAGCCAACGTACAGCAGTTGAAGCTTTCTTT. Translation gives CASSQRTAVEAFF.

This rearrangement joins TRBV12-5 to TRBJ2-6; 8 nucleotides match TRBD1. Germline CDR1 LGHNT, CDR2 FRNRAP. Trimming removed 1 base from V and 2 bases from J; junction bases left unmatched: 7. CDR3 length equals 18 residues. The CDR3 nucleotides are TGTGCTAGTGGTTTGGAATTTCCAGGGGGCCCTGGGGCCAACGTCCTGACTTTC. Translated, it gives CASGLEFPGGPGANVLTF.

In this sample, this clone turned up many times. This chain joins TRBV29-1 and TRBJ2-2, with D unresolved. There are 11 residues in the CDR3. Germline CDR1 is SQVTM and CDR2 is ANQGSEA. Trimming shortened V by 6 bases and J by 8 bases, and 10 bases separated the two germline ends. Written as DNA, the CDR3 is TGCAGCGTCCGGGTCGTGGGGGAGCTGTTTTTT. Its translation is CSVRVVGELFF.